The present TCR beta chain was sequenced within a study of OX40 agonist ivuxolimab in advanced cancers. Context from the whole study: Ivuxolimab was an agonistic, fully human IgG2 monoclonal antibody directed against OX40 (CD134), a costimulatory receptor. Of the approximately 50 dose-escalation patients, hepatocellular carcinoma was present in about 20, melanoma in roughly 15, renal cell carcinoma in 9 and head and neck cancer in 9. Intravenous ivuxolimab was administered to patients every 2 weeks at six dose levels: 0.01, 0.1, 0.3, 1.5, 3 and 10 mg/kg. The paper reports the monotherapy dose-escalation portion (N = 52 patients) of the phase I ivuxolimab trial. Partial responses were achieved by three dose-escalation patients, of whom one had hepatocellular carcinoma and two had cutaneous melanoma. Prior anti-PD-1, anti-PD-L1 or anti-CTLA-4 therapy was permitted, and checkpoint inhibitors had been received by about 36% of dose-escalation patients. The purpose of peripheral TCRbeta sequencing was to test whether ivuxolimab changed TCR sequence diversity and led to clonal T-cell expansion. The dose-escalation cohort was over 70% male with a mean age of around 62 years, ranging from roughly 20 to 80. Broad study findings and their caveats: After ivuxolimab, expanded clones were on average more numerous among CD8+ T cells than among CD4+ T cells. Which antigens the clonally expanded peripheral T cells were specific for was not determined. Low levels of normalized T-cell clonal expansion were also seen in some patients who did not respond. At doses of 0.1 to 3.0 mg/kg, clonal expansion of both CD4+ and CD8+ T cells in blood was seen between baseline and week 6. In partial responders in the 0.1-3.0 mg/kg groups, normalized peripheral clonal expansion was found to be among the lowest, especially among CD8+ T cells.

For sequencing of the TCRbeta CDR3 region, genomic DNA was extracted from the sorted cells. TCRbeta CDR3 regions were sequenced using the immunoSEQ Assay. TCRdb limited this immuneACCESS table to in-frame rearrangements with V and J called. A share of clones is missing; checked studies link under half to unresolved V genes, and the rest is unexplained. This sample is represented by some 20,000 clones; around nine tenths of them were singletons. The top ten clonotypes cover approximately 20% of the sample. V has 1 base trimmed and J has 4 bases trimmed; junction bases matching no gene number 12. The germline V gene yields SQVTM for CDR1 and ANQGSEA for CDR2. From its cysteine to its phenylalanine, the CDR3 spans 16 amino acids. The read is trimmed to its CDR3 DNA, 48 bases read in frame from base 1. The trial excluded patients who had a history of autoimmune disease or who were on systemic immunosuppression. In every dose cohort, peripheral blood was drawn for TCR sequencing at baseline, cycle 4 day 1, and cycle 7 day 1. Samples were obtained from an open-label, multicenter, first-in-human phase I dose-escalation trial of ivuxolimab. Adults with locally advanced or metastatic head and neck squamous cell, hepatocellular, melanoma or renal cell carcinoma were enrolled in the trial. CD4+ and CD8+ T cells were sorted separately from peripheral blood before TCR sequencing.

This clone was seen just once. Its antigen remains unidentified. Base qualities are not provided; no much larger clone lies one nucleotide away. Specimen: CD4+ or CD8+ T cells sorted from blood, collected in a trial of the OX40 agonist ivuxolimab. This TCR was sampled from an adult with an advanced solid tumor such as melanoma, head and neck, liver or kidney cancer. The receptor chain draws on TRBV29-1 and TRBJ1-2; TRBD1 aligns with 7 central bases. The CDR3 in this case is CSVEATGDSNLYGYTF. The sequenced DNA: TGCAGCGTTGAAGCAACTGGGGACAGCAACCTCTATGGCTACACCTTC.